The present T cell receptor (beta chain) was sequenced within a study of response to subunit inactivated influenza vaccine listed by TCRdb under 2018. In terms of the full investigation: To follow how T cells responded to a trivalent subunit inactivated influenza vaccine, the researchers relied on deep quantitative profiling of the T cell receptor repertoire.

Library preparation was by RT-PCR. Sequenced on an Illumina HiSeq 2500. The raw public reads went through TCRdb reprocessing: fastp at Q25, MiXCR clone calling, in-frame beta chains kept. Each entry merges the rows of one CDR3 protein and shows their most common DNA and genes. For this sample the table gives over 650,000 distinct CDR3 sequences, of which 18% were detected only once. The top ten clonotypes cover 9.5% to 13% of the sample. V is shortened by 4 bases, J by 1 base, and the region joining them spans 8 bases. CDR1 is given as DFQATT and CDR2 as SNEGSKA, both from the germline V gene (reference sequence). The CDR3 measures 14 amino acids from cysteine to phenylalanine. Only the CDR3 DNA stays, 42 bases, in frame from base 1. What the authors observed across the whole study: It was suggested by the authors that each seasonal influenza vaccination may recruit only a limited number of new T cells.

Note on this clonotype: This clone's antigen is unknown. Base-call qualities are not available, and no considerably larger clone is one nucleotide away.

The source was PBMCs from blood, collected roughly 5 days after vaccination. Recombination linked TRBV20-1 to TRBJ2-6; the D segment may tentatively be TRBD1 or TRBD2, each giving 5 matched bases. This receptor was taken from a man in his forties or fifties who received an inactivated influenza vaccine. Donor details come from another sample of the same person, matched by shared clones. The sequenced DNA: TGCAGTGCTAAGAGGGGATCTGGGGCCAACGTCCTGACTTTC. This yields the protein CSAKRGSGANVLTF.